This T cell receptor (beta chain) was captured in a study of control samples from healthy donors and cancer patients. This CDR3 has 14 amino acids. The germline CDR1 and CDR2 sequences are SQVTM and ANQGSEA. The V and J ends lost 5 bases and 4 bases respectively, with 17 bases between them. Generated by immunoSEQ multiplex PCR, the TCRdb table keeps only in-frame clones and is missing some. Of around 180,000 clones listed, around nine tenths were seen once; the top ten hold 4.9%. The sample consisted of blood. The V gene is TRBV29-1, the J gene TRBJ1-2; D perhaps matches TRBD1 (5 bases). This TCR was recovered from a woman younger than 45 in good health. CDR3 residues: CSVQGQGYLYGYTF. The CDR3 coding sequence is TGCAGCGTTCAGGGCCAGGGTTATCTCTATGGCTACACCTTC.